What follows are 30 T cell receptor beta chains derived from one specimen sequenced in a study of Tregs in tolerant kidney transplant recipients. TCRdb keeps only in-frame clones here, not all; method: immunoSEQ multiplex PCR. Seen in this sample are about 5,300 clones; the ten most common clones hold approximately 6.7%. Mixed chimerism was transient after nonmyeloablative marrow transplants from related graft donors. The sample here was CD4+ T cells from blood (PBMCs), taken 14 months after the transplant. These TCRs come from a human patient who received a combined kidney and bone marrow transplant. Some T cells may be the graft donor's.

Note on this clone: The observed sequence ends 3 residues before the CDR3 terminus, with the missing tail filled in from the germline J gene. The chain recombines TRBV18 with TRBJ1-6, with 8 bases aligning to TRBD1. V trimming: 3 bases; J trimming: 5 bases; junction bases outside the gene matches: 9. In germline, CDR1 is KGHSH, CDR2 LQKENI. The CDR3 covers 17 residues. The CDR3 protein is CASSPNRGKTNNSPLHF. The covered CDR3 bases are TGTGCCAGCTCACCTAACAGGGGGAAGACTAATAATTCACCC.

With regard to this clone: With the read ending 3 residues before the CDR3 end, the germline J gene is used to fill in that end. The chain couples TRBV20-1 to TRBJ1-5; 7 bases line up with TRBD1. CDR1 is DFQATT, CDR2 SNEGSKA, per germline (reference sequence). With 6 bases clipped from V and 7 bases from J, the junction kept 6 bases outside the gene matches. The CDR3 is 12 residues long. The CDR3 sequence is CSARQGRQPQHF. The sequenced part of the CDR3 DNA is TGCAGTGCCCGACAGGGCCGGCAGCCC.

As concerns this clone: The read falls 3 residues short of the CDR3 end, and the missing part is taken from the germline J gene. The V and J genes are TRBV20-1 and TRBJ1-5; D unclear. Germline loops: CDR1 DFQATT, CDR2 SNEGSKA (reference sequence). With 5 bases removed from V and 3 bases from J, the gap between germline ends came to 11 bases. The length of the CDR3 is 13 residues. The CDR3 reads CSASSGFNQPQHF. The covered CDR3 bases are TGCAGTGCTTCCTCGGGTTTCAATCAGCCC.

As for this clone: Coverage ceases 3 residues before the CDR3 finishes, and the germline J gene fills in the end. The chain has TRBV28 and TRBJ1-5, with D tentatively TRBD1 (6 bases). Germline-derived CDR1 and CDR2 are MDHEN and SYDVKM. V lost 3 bases and J lost 5, with 14 bases in between. This CDR3 has 15 residues. The chain's CDR3 is CASSFEDSSYQPQHF. The covered CDR3 bases are TGTGCCAGCAGTTTTGAGGACAGCTCTTATCAGCCC.

This clone is called medium-sized based on its frequency. The read ends 3 residues shy of where the CDR3 ends; the end is completed using the germline J gene. The chain combines TRBV6-2 or TRBV6-3 with TRBJ2-4; D unclear. The CDR3 is 12 residues long. Trimming stripped 8 bases from V and 6 bases from J, with 11 bases between. Looked up from germline, CDR1 is MNHEY and CDR2 is SVGEGT. Here the CDR3 reads CASGPLRNIQYF. The CDR3 bases that were read are TGTGCCAGCGGGCCTCTCCGAAACATT.

A remark on this clone: The read finishes 3 residues shy of the CDR3 end, and the germline J gene is used to complete it. The chain couples TRBV6-2 or TRBV6-3 to TRBJ2-1; TRBD2 agrees at 13 bases. Germline CDR1 and CDR2: MNHEY and SVGEGT. CDR3 length: 16 residues. V dropped 3 bases and J dropped 7; count of bases not matched to a gene: 6. The CDR3 loop reads CASSYLGLAGRNEQFF. CDR3 DNA (partial): TGTGCCAGCAGTTATTTGGGACTAGCGGGGAGGAATGAG.

On this clone itself: The read halts 3 residues ahead of the CDR3 end, with the missing end drawn from the germline J gene. The gene calls are TRBV7-9 and TRBJ1-1, with D possibly being TRBD1 (6 bases). CDR1 and CDR2 (germline): SEHNR, FQNEAQ (reference sequence). CDR3 size: 11 residues. The CDR3 here is CAGQGRTEAFF. CDR3 bases read: TGTGCGGGCCAGGGGCGCACTGAA.

Note on this clone: The sequence runs out 3 residues before the end of the CDR3; the remainder is reconstructed from the germline J gene. The chain links TRBV7-2 to TRBJ1-2; 8 bases map to TRBD1. The CDR3 extends over 14 amino acids. V trimming: 3 bases; J trimming: 2 bases; junction bases outside the gene matches: 2. Germline V gene sequence: CDR1 SGHTA, CDR2 FQGNSA. The covered CDR3 bases are TGTGCCAGCAGCTTTACAGGGGGGAACTATGGC. Translated, it gives CASSFTGGNYG. The whole CDR3 sequence is CASSFTGGNYGYTF.

About this clone itself: The read comes to an end 3 residues before the CDR3 does, leaving the germline J gene to fill in the end. The J gene is TRBJ2-7, the V gene TRBV2, with D hard to call. The germline V and J ends were trimmed by 5 bases and 3 bases, with 5 bases remaining between them. CDR1 is SNHLY, CDR2 FYNNEI, per germline. The CDR3 length is 11 residues. This CDR3 reads CASSLSYEQYF. The sequenced part of the CDR3 DNA is TGTGCCAGCAGTCTTAGCTACGAG.

Note on this clone: Read data end 3 residues before the CDR3 end; the end is taken from the germline J gene. The rearrangement links TRBV5-1 to TRBJ1-1; D is unresolved. V lost 3 bases to trimming and J lost 0 bases, with 6 bases between them. The CDR3 spans 13 residues. Germline V gene sequence: CDR1 SGHRS, CDR2 YFSETQ. CDR3 DNA (partial): TGCGCCAGCAGCTCGACACTGAACACTGAA. Amino acid sequence: CASSSTLNTE. The entire CDR3 protein reads CASSSTLNTEAFF.

This clone counts as medium-sized (0.01 to 0.1%) by frequency. The sequenced fragment ends 3 residues before the CDR3 boundary, so the rest is inferred from the germline J gene. The V call is TRBV20-1, the J call TRBJ1-4, with D perhaps matching TRBD1 (5 bases). The CDR3 runs 15 residues. Per germline, CDR1 DFQATT and CDR2 SNEGSKA (reference sequence). Trimming stripped 3 bases from V and 0 bases from J, with 11 bases between. The CDR3: CSASNRKATNEKLFF. The part of the CDR3 DNA that was read is TGCAGTGCTAGCAACAGGAAGGCAACTAATGAAAAA.

Details on this clone: An end of the junction differs from the germline gene, which may be a read error. Sequencing ends 3 residues short of the CDR3 end; the germline J gene provides the rest. The chain carries TRBV20-1 and TRBJ2-2; 9 nucleotides agree with TRBD2. CDR3 length: 15 amino acids. CDR1 is DFQATT, CDR2 SNEGSKA, per germline (reference sequence). The DNA read from the CDR3 is TGTAGTGCTAATTTGCGGGGGGGCTTGACCGGGGAG. Its translation: CSANLRGGLTGE. The whole CDR3 region reads CSANLRGGLTGELFF.

Concerning this clone: The CDR3 end is not reached by the read, which stops 3 residues before it; the germline J gene fills it in. The chain employs TRBV2 and TRBJ1-5, with D possibly being TRBD1 (5 bases). V was trimmed by 4 bases and J by 4 bases, leaving 11 bases between them. Per germline, CDR1 SNHLY and CDR2 FYNNEI. The CDR3 has 14 residues. The sequenced CDR3 bases are TGTGCCAGCAGTGCCCAGGGTGGAAATCAGCCC. Translated: CASSAQGGNQP. The CDR3, in full, reads CASSAQGGNQPQHF. Filled out from reference TRBV2 and TRBJ1-5, the complete variable domain reads EPEVTQTPSHQVTQMGQEVILRCVPISNHLYFYWYRQILGQKVEFLVSFYNNEISEKSEIFDDQFSVERPDGSNFTLKIRSTKLEDSAMYFCASSAQGGNQPQHFGDGTRLSIL.

Notes on this clone: The DNA ends 3 residues before the CDR3 does, and the rest of the CDR3 is filled in from the germline J gene. V and J are TRBV5-4 and TRBJ2-1, with 8 bases fitting TRBD1. Germline assignment: CDR1 SGHNT and CDR2 YYREEE (reference sequence). This CDR3 spans 15 amino acids. J gave up 2 bases and V 4 bases, and 5 bases lay outside the gene matches. The CDR3 is CASSLDRGPYNEQFF. Incomplete CDR3 DNA: TGTGCCAGCAGCCTAGACAGGGGCCCCTACAATGAG. The variable domain in full, completed from reference TRBV5-4 and TRBJ2-1, reads ETGVTQSPTHLIKTRGQQVTLRCSSQSGHNTVSWYQQALGQGPQFIFQYYREEENGRGNFPPRFSGLQFPNYSSELNVNALELDDSALYLCASSLDRGPYNEQFFGPGTRLTVL.

A word on this clone: The sequenced fragment ends 3 residues before the CDR3 boundary, so the rest is inferred from the germline J gene. The chain joins TRBV20-1 to TRBJ1-2; possibly TRBD1 for D (5 bases). The germline V and J ends were trimmed by 0 bases and 6 bases, with 17 bases remaining between them. This CDR3 has 15 amino acids. Germline lookup yields CDR1 DFQATT and CDR2 SNEGSKA (reference sequence). The covered CDR3 bases are TGCAGTGCTAGAGAGTTGGGAGGGGCGTATGATGGC. Residues: CSARELGGAYDG. The full CDR3 sequence reads CSARELGGAYDGYTF.

Regarding this clone: The read terminates 3 residues before the CDR3 end, so the remaining end is supplied by the germline J gene. V is TRBV3-1 (or the pseudogene TRBV3-2) and J is TRBJ1-5; tentatively, D is TRBD1 (6 bases). Germline loops: CDR1 LGHDT, CDR2 YNNKEL (reference sequence). The CDR3 covers 16 residues. The V and J ends lost 1 base and 2 bases respectively, with 12 bases between them. The DNA read from the CDR3 is TGTGCCAGCAGCCAAGGGACAGAACGGCGCAATCAGCCC. As protein: CASSQGTERRNQP. The complete CDR3 reads CASSQGTERRNQPQHF.

In the case of this clone: The missing CDR3 end, 3 residues past where the read stops, is filled in from the germline J gene. V gene TRBV25-1 combines with J gene TRBJ1-2; D possibly corresponds to TRBD1 (6 bases). There are 15 residues in the CDR3. Germline V gene lookup returns CDR1 MGHDK and CDR2 SYGVNS. The CDR3 here is CASSDSGGRAYGYTF. The CDR3 DNA, read in part, is TGTGCCAGCAGTGACTCGGGGGGGCGCGCATACGGC.

This clone is called medium-sized (0.01 to 0.1%) based on its frequency. The read finishes 3 residues shy of the CDR3 end, and the germline J gene is used to complete it. This chain uses TRBV5-4 with TRBJ2-5; D might be TRBD1 or TRBD2, each matching 5 bases. The length of the CDR3 is 14 residues. Trimming pared 0 bases from V and 2 bases from J, leaving 8 bases between. Germline V gives CDR1 SGHNT, CDR2 YYREEE (reference sequence). CDR3 DNA (partial): TGTGCCAGCAGCTTGGGAGGGGCTCAAGAGACC. It specifies CASSLGGAQET. The whole CDR3 reads CASSLGGAQETQYF.

Details on this clone: The CDR3 goes on 3 residues after the read ends, and that part is filled in from the germline J gene. This sequence joins TRBV6-1 and TRBJ1-5; 7 bases align to TRBD1. The germline CDR1 and CDR2 sequences are MNHNS and SASEGT. The CDR3 is 17 amino acids. The junction had 7 bases not matched to a gene; V was cut back by 2 bases and J by 0 bases. The covered CDR3 bases are TGTGCCAGCAGTGAACCGGCAGGGGGGTATAGCAATCAGCCC. This gives the protein CASSEPAGGYSNQP. The CDR3 as a whole reads CASSEPAGGYSNQPQHF.

According to its frequency, this clone is medium-sized. The read halts 3 residues ahead of the CDR3 end, with the missing end drawn from the germline J gene. This chain connects TRBV6-2 or TRBV6-3 to TRBJ2-7, with D perhaps matching TRBD1 (6 bases). Between the trimmed V and J ends, which lost 8 bases and 3 bases, there was a span of 17 bases. The CDR3 runs 14 residues. Germline assignment: CDR1 MNHEY and CDR2 SVGEGT. CDR3 DNA, as far as it was read: TGTGCCAGCGGAGTAGGACAGCTGGGCTACGAG. Protein product: CASGVGQLGYE. The whole CDR3 is CASGVGQLGYEQYF.

Judged by frequency, this clone is large. The missing CDR3 end, 3 residues past where the read stops, is filled in from the germline J gene. The chain is built from TRBV30 and TRBJ2-6, with no clear D. Deletions cut 5 bases from V and 0 bases from J, with 8 bases between. The CDR3 runs 14 residues. Germline assignment: CDR1 GTSNPN and CDR2 SVGIG (reference sequence). The sequenced part of the CDR3 DNA is TGTGCCTGGGTCCCGTCCTCTGGGGCCAACGTC. As protein: CAWVPSSGANV. The CDR3 in its entirety is CAWVPSSGANVLTF.

Concerning this clone itself: The CDR3 end is not reached by the read, which stops 3 residues before it; the germline J gene fills it in. This rearrangement joins TRBV2 to TRBJ2-5; D is ambiguous. The length of the CDR3 is 10 residues. The germline V gene encodes CDR1 SNHLY and CDR2 FYNNEI. Trimming removed 7 bases from V and 3 bases from J, with 3 bases in between. Here the CDR3 reads CASIKETQYF. The CDR3 DNA, read in part, is TGTGCCAGCATTAAAGAGACC.

In regard to this clone: The read falls 3 residues short of the CDR3 end, and the missing part is taken from the germline J gene. V gene TRBV29-1 combines with J gene TRBJ2-1, with 9 bases fitting TRBD2. V lost 6 bases and J lost 7; bases outside the gene matches: 7. There are 13 residues in the CDR3. Germline CDR1 is SQVTM and CDR2 is ANQGSEA. CDR3 DNA, as far as it was read: TGCAGCGTCTTAGCGGGAGAGAGGAATGAG. Translation gives CSVLAGERNE. The whole CDR3 sequence reads CSVLAGERNEQFF.

As regards this clone: The read ends 3 residues early relative to the CDR3; the germline J gene fills the gap. This rearrangement joins TRBV6-2 or TRBV6-3 to TRBJ2-3; a weak D match, TRBD1 (6 bases). CDR3 length: 11 residues. Germline values: CDR1 MNHEY, CDR2 SVGEGT. The sequenced CDR3 bases are TGTGCCAGCAGTCAACAGGGCACG. Translation gives CASSQQGT. The entire CDR3 sequence reads CASSQQGTQYF.

Notes on this clone: The read halts 3 residues ahead of the CDR3 end, with the missing end drawn from the germline J gene. J is TRBJ1-6 and V is TRBV5-1; possible D gene TRBD1, 6 bases. CDR1 and CDR2 from the germline V gene are SGHRS and YFSETQ. The CDR3 loop spans 16 amino acids. Trimming removed 0 bases from V and 7 bases from J, with 14 bases in between. The sequenced part of the CDR3 DNA is TGCGCCAGCAGCTTGGGACCCAAGAGGGGGAATTCACCC. It specifies CASSLGPKRGNSP. The entire CDR3 protein reads CASSLGPKRGNSPLHF.

On this clone itself: The read ends 3 residues shy of where the CDR3 ends; the end is completed using the germline J gene. This chain links TRBV5-1 with TRBJ2-1, with D tentatively TRBD2 (6 bases). Germline V gene sequence: CDR1 SGHRS, CDR2 YFSETQ. Between the trimmed V and J ends, which lost 4 bases and 4 bases, there was a span of 15 bases. The CDR3 spans 15 residues. CDR3 sequence reads: CASSPRGNEYNEQFF. Incomplete CDR3 DNA: TGCGCCAGCAGCCCGCGGGGAAACGAGTACAATGAG.

Details on this clone: The read comes to an end 3 residues before the CDR3 does, leaving the germline J gene to fill in the end. The gene calls are TRBV11-2 and TRBJ1-2; the match to TRBD1 covers 12 bases. CDR1 SGHAT and CDR2 FQNNGV come from the germline V gene. The CDR3 spans 13 residues. CDR3 DNA (partial): TGTGCCAGCAGCTGGGACAGGGGGCTCGGC. Translation: CASSWDRGLG. The CDR3 in full is CASSWDRGLGYTF.

Its frequency marks this clone as medium-sized. The read comes to an end 3 residues before the CDR3 does, leaving the germline J gene to fill in the end. In the same sample, other DNA sequences code for this CDR3. This rearrangement joins TRBV18 to TRBJ1-5, with TRBD1 identical over 8 bases. This CDR3 comprises 15 residues. In germline, CDR1 is KGHSH, CDR2 LQKENI. The V segment lost 6 bases and the J segment 2 bases; nucleotides outside the gene matches: 6. The sequenced part of the CDR3 DNA is TGTGCCAGCTCGGCCGACAGGGGAGGCAATCAGCCC. Protein product: CASSADRGGNQP. The whole CDR3 protein is CASSADRGGNQPQHF.

As for this clone: The read ends 3 residues early relative to the CDR3; the germline J gene fills the gap. This chain connects TRBV4-1 to TRBJ1-4; D call uncertain. In germline, CDR1 is MGHRA, CDR2 YSYEKL. V was clipped by 2 bases and J by 5 bases, with 15 bases between them. CDR3 length: 16 amino acids. The CDR3 reads CASSQPPTLGNEKLFF. The covered CDR3 bases are TGCGCCAGCAGCCAACCCCCGACCCTCGGGAATGAAAAA.

As regards this clone: The read finishes 3 residues shy of the CDR3 end, and the germline J gene is used to complete it. V is TRBV7-9 and J is TRBJ2-7, with 10 positions matching TRBD1. V shed 4 bases, J shed 0 bases, and the junction held 3 bases outside the gene matches. CDR3 length: 15 amino acids. Per the germline V gene, CDR1 is SEHNR and CDR2 is FQNEAQ (reference sequence). The CDR3 sequence: CASSSGTGASYEQYF. The DNA read from the CDR3 is TGTGCCAGCAGCTCCGGGACAGGGGCCTCCTACGAG.